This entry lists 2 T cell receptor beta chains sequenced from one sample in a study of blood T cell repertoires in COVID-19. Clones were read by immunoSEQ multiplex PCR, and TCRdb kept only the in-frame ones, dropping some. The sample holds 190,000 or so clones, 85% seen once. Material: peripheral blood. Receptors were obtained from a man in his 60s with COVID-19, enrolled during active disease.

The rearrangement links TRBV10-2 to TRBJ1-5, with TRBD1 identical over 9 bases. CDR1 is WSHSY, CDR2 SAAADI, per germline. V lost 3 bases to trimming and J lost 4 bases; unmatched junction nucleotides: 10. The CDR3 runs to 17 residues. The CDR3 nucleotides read TGCGCCAGCAGTGACATTACAGGGGGCCCGGGGAATCAGCCCCAGCATTTT. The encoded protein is CASSDITGGPGNQPQHF.

The CDR3 DNA follows: TGTGCCAGCAGTTGGGGGGGGGACTCACCCCTCCACTTT. This encodes CASSWGGDSPLHF. The rearrangement links TRBV27 to TRBJ1-6; perhaps TRBD1 as D (5 bases). The CDR3 runs 13 residues. V lost 4 bases and J 10 bases, leaving 11 bases between the germline ends. Germline V lookup: CDR1 MNHEY, CDR2 SMNVEV (reference sequence).